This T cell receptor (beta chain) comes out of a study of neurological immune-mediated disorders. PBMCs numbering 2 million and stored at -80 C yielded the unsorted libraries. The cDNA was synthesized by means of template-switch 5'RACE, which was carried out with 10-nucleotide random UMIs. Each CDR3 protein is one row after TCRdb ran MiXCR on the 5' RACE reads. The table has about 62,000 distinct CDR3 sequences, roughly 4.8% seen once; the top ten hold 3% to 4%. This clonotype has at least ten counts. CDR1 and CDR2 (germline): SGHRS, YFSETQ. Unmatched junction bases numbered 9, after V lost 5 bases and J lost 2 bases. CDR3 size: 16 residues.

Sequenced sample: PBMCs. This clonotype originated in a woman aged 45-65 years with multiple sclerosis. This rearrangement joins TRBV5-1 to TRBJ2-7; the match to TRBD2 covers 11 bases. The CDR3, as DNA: TGCGCCAGCAGTTCCATGGGACTAGCGGTGACCTACGAGCAGTACTTC. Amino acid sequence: CASSSMGLAVTYEQYF.